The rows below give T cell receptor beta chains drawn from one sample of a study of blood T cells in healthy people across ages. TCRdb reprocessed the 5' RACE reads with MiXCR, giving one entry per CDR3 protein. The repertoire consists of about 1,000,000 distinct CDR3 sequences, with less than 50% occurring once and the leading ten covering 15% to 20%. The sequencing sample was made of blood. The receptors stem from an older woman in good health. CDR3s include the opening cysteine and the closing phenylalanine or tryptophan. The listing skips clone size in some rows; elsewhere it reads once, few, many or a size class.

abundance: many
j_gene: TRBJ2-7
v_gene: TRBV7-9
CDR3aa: CASSSPTSGRNEQYF

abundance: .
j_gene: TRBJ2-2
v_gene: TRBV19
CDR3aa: CASSRPTGPNTGELFF

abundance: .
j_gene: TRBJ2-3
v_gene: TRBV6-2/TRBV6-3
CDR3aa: CASRDSGGYTDTQYF

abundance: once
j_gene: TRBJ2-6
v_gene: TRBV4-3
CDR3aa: CASSQEPSQGRVSGANVLTF

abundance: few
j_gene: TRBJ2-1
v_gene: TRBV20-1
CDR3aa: CSAPLGSYNEQFF

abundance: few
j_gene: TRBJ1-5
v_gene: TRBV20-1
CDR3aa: CSARDWEGGQPQHF

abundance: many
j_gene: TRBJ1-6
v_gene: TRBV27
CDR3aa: CASRIAGLNSPLHF

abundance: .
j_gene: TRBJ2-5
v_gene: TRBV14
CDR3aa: CASSRRRTGLETQYF

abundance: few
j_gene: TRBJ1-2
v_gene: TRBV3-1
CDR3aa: CASSQDGAYGYTF

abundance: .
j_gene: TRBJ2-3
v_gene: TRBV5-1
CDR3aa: CASSLGTSGRFTDTQYF

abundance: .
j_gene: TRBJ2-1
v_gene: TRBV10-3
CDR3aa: CASSESANNEQFF

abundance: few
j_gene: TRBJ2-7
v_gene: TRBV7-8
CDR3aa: CASSLGTGTSEQYF

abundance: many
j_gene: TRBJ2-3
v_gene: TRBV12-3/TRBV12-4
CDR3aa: CASRAAGSTDTQYF

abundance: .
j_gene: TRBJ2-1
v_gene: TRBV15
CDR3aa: CATSNHWTSGSPYNEQFF

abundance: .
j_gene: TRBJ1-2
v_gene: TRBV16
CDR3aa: CASSQSVAGAPYGYTF

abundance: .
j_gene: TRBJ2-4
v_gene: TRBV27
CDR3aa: CASSSILDRSENVQYF

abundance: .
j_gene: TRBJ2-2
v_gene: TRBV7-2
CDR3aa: CASSLFRGGTGELFF

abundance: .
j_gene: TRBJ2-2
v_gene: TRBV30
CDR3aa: CAWKLAINTGELFF

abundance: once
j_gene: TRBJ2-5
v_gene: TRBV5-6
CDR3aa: CASSGGLGEETQYF

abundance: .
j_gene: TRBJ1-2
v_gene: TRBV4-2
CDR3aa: CASSPWTTGGDGHTF

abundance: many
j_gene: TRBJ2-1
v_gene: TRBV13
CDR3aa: CASSLAGTIYNEQFF

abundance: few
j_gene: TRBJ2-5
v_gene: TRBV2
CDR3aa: CASSAGTSGSEIMETQYF

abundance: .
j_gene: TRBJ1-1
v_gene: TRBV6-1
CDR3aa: CASSKTRFRGRGATEAFF

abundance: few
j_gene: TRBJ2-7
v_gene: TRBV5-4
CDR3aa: CASSLEVSRSSYEQYF

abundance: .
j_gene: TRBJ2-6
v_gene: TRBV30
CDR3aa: CAWVGSRANVLTF

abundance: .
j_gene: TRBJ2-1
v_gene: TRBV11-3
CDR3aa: CASSLAPTPSSYNEQFF

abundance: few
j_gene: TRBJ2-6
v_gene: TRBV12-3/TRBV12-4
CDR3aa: CASRLNSGANVLTF

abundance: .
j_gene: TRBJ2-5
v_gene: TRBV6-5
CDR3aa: CASSYSAQSGRAHEQYF

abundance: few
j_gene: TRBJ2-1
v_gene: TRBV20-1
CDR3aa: CSAREPGLYYNEQFF

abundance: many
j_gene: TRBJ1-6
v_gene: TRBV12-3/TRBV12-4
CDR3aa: CASSRDRSGNNSPLHF

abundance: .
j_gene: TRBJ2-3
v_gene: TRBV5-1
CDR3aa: CASSWGPKGVDTQYF

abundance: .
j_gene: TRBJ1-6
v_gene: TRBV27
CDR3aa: CASSWGQIGESPLHF

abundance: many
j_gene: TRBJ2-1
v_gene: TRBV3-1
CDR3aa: CASSQGPSREHEQFF

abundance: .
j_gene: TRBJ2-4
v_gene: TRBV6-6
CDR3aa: CATRSTGTNPNIQYF

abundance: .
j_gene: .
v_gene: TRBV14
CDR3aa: CASSQVGRRSYNEQYF

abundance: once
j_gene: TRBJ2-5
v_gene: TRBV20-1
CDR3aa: CSAHTSKNQETQYF

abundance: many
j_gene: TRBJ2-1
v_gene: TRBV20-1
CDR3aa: CSASKGLPNEQFF

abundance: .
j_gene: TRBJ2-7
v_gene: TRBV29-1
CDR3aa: CSVGRREGIYEQYF

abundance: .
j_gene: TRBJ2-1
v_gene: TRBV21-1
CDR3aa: CASSKQPQRGLGVGCVNEQFF

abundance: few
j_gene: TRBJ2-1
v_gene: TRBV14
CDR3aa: CASSLSGNYNEQFF